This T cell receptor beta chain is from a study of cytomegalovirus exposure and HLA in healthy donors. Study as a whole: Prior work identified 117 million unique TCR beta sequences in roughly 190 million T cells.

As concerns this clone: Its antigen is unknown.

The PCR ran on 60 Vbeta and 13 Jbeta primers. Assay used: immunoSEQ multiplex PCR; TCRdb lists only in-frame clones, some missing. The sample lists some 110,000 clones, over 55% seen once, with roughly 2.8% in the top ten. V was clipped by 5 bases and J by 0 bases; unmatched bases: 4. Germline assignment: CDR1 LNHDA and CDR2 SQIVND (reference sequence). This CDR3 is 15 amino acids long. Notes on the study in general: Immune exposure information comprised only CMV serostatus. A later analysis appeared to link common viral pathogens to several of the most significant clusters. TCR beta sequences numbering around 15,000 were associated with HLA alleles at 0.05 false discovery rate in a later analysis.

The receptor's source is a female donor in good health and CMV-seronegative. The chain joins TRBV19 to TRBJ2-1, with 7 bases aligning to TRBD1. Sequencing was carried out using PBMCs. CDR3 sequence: CASSLDRSSYNEQFF. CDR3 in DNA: TGTGCCAGTAGTTTGGACAGGAGCTCCTACAATGAGCAGTTCTTC.